The 3 T cell receptor beta chains presented below share a single source sample, sequenced in a study of early T cells in non-severe SARS-CoV-2 infection. TCRdb re-derived calls from the 5' RACE reads in MiXCR, one entry per CDR3 protein. The sample includes 29,000 or so distinct CDR3 sequences, approximately 5.4% of them seen just once. Specimen: whole blood. These receptors all come from an adult who was a healthcare worker with PCR-confirmed SARS-CoV-2 infection or an uninfected control (not recorded which).

The V call is TRBV21-1, the J call TRBJ2-4; TRBD1 is taken as the D call from the table, unchecked against the DNA. TRBV21-1 is a documented pseudogene. The CDR3 spans 14 residues. In DNA form, the CDR3 reads TGTGCCAGCAGCAGCCAAGGGGGTAAAAACATTCAGTACTTC. Translated, it gives CASSSQGGKNIQYF.

This clonotype showed up just a few times. The chain joins TRBV5-6 to TRBJ2-5, with a possible D match to TRBD2 (7 bases). Germline V gives CDR1 SGHDT, CDR2 YYEEEE. The CDR3 contains 17 residues. V lost 4 bases and J 3 bases, leaving 22 bases between the germline ends. The CDR3 nucleotides read TGTGCCAGCAGCCAAATCGCGGGGGCGGGAGAAGAAGAGACCCAGTACTTC. Its translation is CASSQIAGAGEEETQYF.

This clonotype was detected ten times or more. The chain employs TRBV20-1 and TRBJ1-5; no definite D call. Trimming took 1 base from V and 7 from J, leaving 14 bases between them. CDR1 and CDR2 from the germline V gene are DFQATT and SNEGSKA (reference sequence). This CDR3 comprises 14 residues. CDR3 protein: CSARGPTDNQPQHF. The CDR3 nucleotides are TGCAGTGCTAGAGGACCCACCGATAACCAGCCCCAGCATTTT.